One and the same sample provided the 6 T cell receptor beta chains below, sequenced in a study of OX40 agonist ivuxolimab in advanced cancers. Repertoires were generated with immunoSEQ multiplex PCR, while TCRdb's copy carries only in-frame clones and drops some. Of about 100,000 clones listed, about 89% are singletons. This specimen consisted of CD4+ or CD8+ T cells sorted from blood, obtained in a trial of the OX40 agonist ivuxolimab. The receptors here all came from an adult with an advanced solid tumor such as melanoma, head and neck, liver or kidney cancer.

This clone was counted a single time. J is TRBJ2-7 and V is TRBV5-4; 7 bases are shared with TRBD2. The CDR3 runs 13 residues. Trimming at V came to 0 bases and at J to 6 bases, leaving 3 bases not matched to a gene. Germline-derived CDR1 and CDR2 are SGHNT and YYREEE (reference sequence). CDR3 sequence reads: CASSLETSAEQYF. CDR3 coding DNA: TGTGCCAGCAGCTTGGAAACTAGCGCCGAGCAGTACTTC.

The chain recombines TRBV7-8 with TRBJ2-7; D gene unclear. Looked up from germline, CDR1 is SGHVS and CDR2 is FQNEAQ. This CDR3 has 14 amino acids. Trimming cost V 1 base and J 7 bases, with 14 bases left between them. This CDR3 is CASSLGTTAVEQYF. CDR3 in DNA: TGTGCCAGCAGCTTAGGCACGACCGCTGTGGAGCAGTACTTC.

CDR3 sequence (DNA): TGTGCCAGCAGCCGAGGACAGTTTAACTATGGCTACACCTTC. Amino acid sequence: CASSRGQFNYGYTF. The gene calls are TRBV7-6 and TRBJ1-2; a weak D match, TRBD1 (6 bases). V shed 5 bases and J shed 1 base, with 11 bases lying between them. CDR3 size: 14 residues. The germline CDR1 and CDR2 sequences are SGHVS and FNYEAQ.

J is TRBJ1-2 and V is TRBV29-1, with 8 bases identical to TRBD1. Losses at the gene ends were 7 bases for V and 0 bases for J; bases not matched to a gene: 7. The CDR3 runs 14 residues. CDR1 and CDR2 from the germline V gene are SQVTM and ANQGSEA. In DNA form, the CDR3 reads TGCAGCGCCCCAGGGGGCCTCACTAACTATGGCTACACCTTC. This translates into CSAPGGLTNYGYTF.

The V and J genes are TRBV14 and TRBJ2-7; D unclear. Germline V gene data show CDR1 as SGHDN and CDR2 as FVKESK. This CDR3 region has 14 residues. Trimming left V 4 bases short and J 1 base short, with 11 bases between. The CDR3 reads CASSRFLGSYEQYF. The CDR3 bases are TGTGCCAGCAGCCGCTTCTTGGGATCCTACGAGCAGTACTTC. Together with reference TRBV14 and TRBJ2-7, the CDR3 gives the full variable domain: EAGVTQFPSHSVIEKGQTVTLRCDPISGHDNLYWYRRVMGKEIKFLLHFVKESKQDESGMPNNRFLAERTGGTYSTLKVQPAELEDSGVYFCASSRFLGSYEQYFGPGTRLTVT.

The V gene is TRBV5-1, the J gene TRBJ2-2, with D possibly being TRBD2 (6 bases). The length of the CDR3 is 14 residues. V was cut by 6 bases and J by 2 bases, with 11 bases left in between. The germline gives CDR1 SGHRS, CDR2 YFSETQ. The CDR3 protein is CASKYGTNTGELFF. CDR3 DNA sequence: TGCGCCAGCAAGTACGGGACTAACACCGGGGAGCTGTTTTTT.